This T cell receptor (beta chain) is from a study of memory CD4+ T cells and cytomegalovirus serostatus. Whole-study context: This sample comes from healthy Belgian adults, 8 to 10 CMV seropositive, 24 seronegative. Regarding the study as a whole: A US-trained random forest predicted CMV serostatus with median AUC around 0.91. The CMV-associated TCR signature appears largely within the CD4+ memory repertoire.

Single viable CD3+CD4+CD8-CD45RO+ cells were sorted as the memory CD4+ T cells. Donors' CMV status reflects serum IgG against pp150, pp28, p38, p52. This clone was counted once. The antigen is unknown. The table came from immunoSEQ multiplex PCR; TCRdb's copy has only in-frame clones and leaves some out. The sample carries approximately 46,000 clones, around four fifths recorded once. Germline CDR1 is SGHRS and CDR2 is YFSETQ. Trimming left V 0 bases short and J 3 bases short, with 9 bases between. This CDR3 has 14 residues. The sequenced sample consisted of memory CD4+ T cells from blood. V is TRBV5-1 and J is TRBJ1-1; no reliable D call. This receptor was obtained from an adult in good health and CMV-seronegative. The CDR3 region is CASSLDGKYTEAFF. CDR3 nucleotide sequence: TGCGCCAGCAGCTTGGATGGGAAATACACTGAAGCTTTCTTT.